This T cell receptor (beta chain) was retrieved from a study of beta chain features in type 1 diabetes. Per germline, CDR1 SGDLS and CDR2 YYNGEE. The CDR3 sequence is 13 residues long. Between the trimmed V and J ends, which lost 0 bases and 3 bases, there was a span of 6 bases. Sequencing targeted expressed TCRB transcripts, as all isolated RNA had been reverse transcribed. TCRdb keeps only in-frame clones here, not all; method: immunoSEQ multiplex PCR. The table has under 850,000 clones, roughly 13% seen once. General study points: For type 1 diabetes patients, VDJ junctions showed fewer insertions and more deletions. All four CD4+ subsets from Type 1 diabetes patients carried moderately but significantly shorter TCRB CDR3s. Patients showed naive, central memory and Treg TCRB repertoires that appeared more similar than those of healthy donors.

This clone was counted only a few times. Its matching antigen is unknown. This chain connects TRBV9 to TRBJ2-5; D uncertain. The sequence came from a man younger than 35 with type 1 diabetes. The sequencing input was naive CD4+ T cells from blood. This CDR3 is CASSVAPKETQYF. CDR3 DNA: TGTGCCAGCAGCGTAGCACCGAAAGAGACCCAGTACTTC.